Detailed here is one T cell receptor beta chain. This entry belongs to a study of blood T cell repertoires in COVID-19. Study overall: From T cells, B-cell-depleted T cells, or PBMCs came the material, which was cDNA or gDNA.

The CDR3 is made up of 18 amino acids. Looked up from germline, CDR1 is LNHDA and CDR2 is SQIVND (reference sequence). The V and J ends lost 4 bases and 2 bases, in that order; junction bases with no gene match: 15. The authors' processing: From reference gene primer amplification, estimates of nucleated cell counts were derived. Some clones are missing from TCRdb's copy, which holds only in-frame ones; the method was immunoSEQ multiplex PCR. That table is the source of V, J and clone size, and D and trimming were worked out from the DNA. The sample includes 56,000 or so clones, roughly 87% of them seen just once.

The gene calls are TRBV19 and TRBJ2-7; 9 bases agree with TRBD1. Sequenced material: peripheral blood. The sequence was obtained from a human donor in a cohort sampled during active COVID-19. The CDR3 sequence: CASSKRNFPGTGTYEQYF. DNA for the CDR3: TGTGCCAGTAGTAAAAGAAACTTCCCCGGGACAGGGACCTACGAGCAGTACTTC.